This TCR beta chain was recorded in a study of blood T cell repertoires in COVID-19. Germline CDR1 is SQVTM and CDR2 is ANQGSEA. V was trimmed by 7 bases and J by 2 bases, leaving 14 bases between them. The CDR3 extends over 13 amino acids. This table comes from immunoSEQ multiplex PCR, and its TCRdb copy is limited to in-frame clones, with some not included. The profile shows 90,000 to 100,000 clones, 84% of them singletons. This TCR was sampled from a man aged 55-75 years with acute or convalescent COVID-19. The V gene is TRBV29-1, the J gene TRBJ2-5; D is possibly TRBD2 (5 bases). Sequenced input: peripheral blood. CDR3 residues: CSATRDRQETQYF. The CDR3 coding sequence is TGCAGCGCCACACGGGATCGACAAGAGACCCAGTACTTC.